The rows below give T cell receptor beta chains drawn from one sample of a study of blood T cell repertoires in COVID-19. Sequencing was performed with immunoSEQ multiplex PCR; in TCRdb, only in-frame clones are kept and a portion is missing. Here the sample spans 150,000 to 190,000 clones, around 80% being singletons. The specimen sequenced was peripheral blood. These receptors all come from a woman in her fifties or sixties with acute or convalescent COVID-19. Both conserved end residues are part of each CDR3. Fields, in order: clone size, CDR3 length, D gene, V gene, J gene, CDR3 DNA, CDR3 protein. The D gene is left open where the match is weak. Only part of the rows carry a size: once, few, many, or a class if the clone is expanded.

size: NA
length: 16
D: NA
V: TRBV5-6
J: TRBJ2-7
DNA: TGTGCCAGCAGCTCCCGAGGATCTTTCCCCGGGAACGAGCAGTACTTC
CDR3: CASSSRGSFPGNEQYF

size: NA
length: 14
D: TRBD1
V: TRBV4-3
J: TRBJ2-7
DNA: TGCGCCAGCAGCCGTAACAGGGGGCTCAACGAGCAGTACTTC
CDR3: CASSRNRGLNEQYF

size: few
length: 16
D: TRBD2
V: TRBV9
J: TRBJ2-1
DNA: TGTGCCAGCAGCGCCGGCGGGGGGGTCTCCTACAATGAGCAGTTCTTC
CDR3: CASSAGGGVSYNEQFF

size: NA
length: 18
D: TRBD2
V: TRBV28
J: TRBJ2-1
DNA: TGTGCCAGCAGTTTATTTAAAGGGACTAGCGGGAGTGGGAATGAGCAGTTCTTC
CDR3: CASSLFKGTSGSGNEQFF

size: few
length: 16
D: NA
V: TRBV4-1
J: TRBJ1-4
DNA: TGCGCCAGCAGCCCAGTGAGCGGAAACTTTGGGGAAAAACTGTTTTTT
CDR3: CASSPVSGNFGEKLFF

size: once
length: 12
D: NA
V: TRBV7-2
J: TRBJ2-3
DNA: TGTGCCAGCAGCTTAGGGCTAGATACGCAGTATTTT
CDR3: CASSLGLDTQYF

size: once
length: 13
D: TRBD2
V: TRBV7-2
J: TRBJ2-1
DNA: TGTGCCAGCAGCTCCCTAGGGGAGGGGGAGCAGTTCTTC
CDR3: CASSSLGEGEQFF

size: once
length: 13
D: NA
V: TRBV4-3
J: TRBJ2-7
DNA: TGCGCCAGCAGCCTTGCACAGACCTACGAGCAGTACTTC
CDR3: CASSLAQTYEQYF

size: NA
length: 15
D: NA
V: TRBV29-1
J: TRBJ2-7
DNA: TGCAGCGTTGACGACAGACCTAGCGCCTCCTACGAGCAGTACTTC
CDR3: CSVDDRPSASYEQYF

size: NA
length: 14
D: NA
V: TRBV4-3
J: TRBJ2-5
DNA: TGCGCCAGCAGCACGACCCGGCCGGGGGAGACCCAGTACTTC
CDR3: CASSTTRPGETQYF

size: NA
length: 14
D: TRBD2
V: TRBV7-3
J: TRBJ2-7
DNA: TGTGCCAGCAGCCCCATAGCGGGACCCTACGAGCAGTACTTC
CDR3: CASSPIAGPYEQYF

size: few
length: 11
D: NA
V: TRBV7-2
J: TRBJ2-3
DNA: TGTGCCAGCAGACTTTCAGATACGCAGTATTTT
CDR3: CASRLSDTQYF

size: NA
length: 14
D: TRBD1
V: TRBV6-5
J: TRBJ1-1
DNA: TGTGCCAGCACGACAGGGGGCGCGGGCACTGAAGCTTTCTTT
CDR3: CASTTGGAGTEAFF

size: NA
length: 18
D: NA
V: TRBV5-5
J: TRBJ2-1
DNA: TGTGCCAGCAGCTTTTTGGGCTTGCGGGGAAGCTCCTACAATGAGCAGTTCTTC
CDR3: CASSFLGLRGSSYNEQFF

size: NA
length: 11
D: NA
V: TRBV5-6
J: TRBJ2-7
DNA: TGTGCCAGCAGCTTCGGGGACGAGCAGTACTTC
CDR3: CASSFGDEQYF

size: NA
length: 16
D: TRBD1
V: TRBV6-5
J: TRBJ1-2
DNA: TGTGCCAGCAGTTACTCGAGGGGGACAGGGAGCTATGGCTACACCTTC
CDR3: CASSYSRGTGSYGYTF

size: NA
length: 13
D: TRBD2
V: TRBV3-1/TRBV3-2
J: TRBJ2-7
DNA: TGTGCCGCTAGCGGCCTCCCCGGTGGGGAGCAGTACTTC
CDR3: CAASGLPGGEQYF

size: NA
length: 18
D: NA
V: TRBV7-8
J: TRBJ2-7
DNA: TGTGCCAGCAGCTTAGGCCCGGGGGGCCCAAGGAGCTCCTACGAGCAGTACTTC
CDR3: CASSLGPGGPRSSYEQYF

size: NA
length: 12
D: NA
V: TRBV9
J: TRBJ1-3
DNA: TGTGCCAGCGGGGGGGTCGGAAACACCATATATTTT
CDR3: CASGGVGNTIYF

size: NA
length: 15
D: NA
V: TRBV5-6
J: TRBJ2-3
DNA: TGTGCCAGCAGCTTGTTGCGGGGGCCCACAGATACGCAGTATTTT
CDR3: CASSLLRGPTDTQYF

size: NA
length: 15
D: NA
V: TRBV9
J: TRBJ2-2
DNA: TGTGCCAGCAGTCCGACCGGGTCGAACACCGGGGAGCTGTTTTTT
CDR3: CASSPTGSNTGELFF

size: NA
length: 14
D: TRBD1
V: TRBV9
J: TRBJ2-7
DNA: TGTGCCAGCAGCGTTGGACAGGGTCCCTACGAGCAGTACTTC
CDR3: CASSVGQGPYEQYF

size: NA
length: 17
D: TRBD2
V: TRBV5-1
J: TRBJ2-2
DNA: TGCGCCAGCAGCTTGCCCCTAGCGGGGGCGAACACCGGGGAGCTGTTTTTT
CDR3: CASSLPLAGANTGELFF

size: NA
length: 14
D: NA
V: TRBV5-6
J: TRBJ1-6
DNA: TGTGCCAGCAGCTTTCGTCAGGGTATTTCACCCCTCCACTTT
CDR3: CASSFRQGISPLHF

size: NA
length: 14
D: NA
V: TRBV5-1
J: TRBJ1-4
DNA: TGCGCCAGCAGCTTGGTGATCGCGGGTGAAAAACTGTTTTTT
CDR3: CASSLVIAGEKLFF

size: NA
length: 16
D: TRBD2
V: TRBV7-2
J: TRBJ2-1
DNA: TGTGCCAGCAGCCCCCAGGCGGGAGCCTCCTACAATGAGCAGTTCTTC
CDR3: CASSPQAGASYNEQFF

size: once
length: 16
D: TRBD2
V: TRBV6-4
J: TRBJ2-2
DNA: TGTGCCAGCAGTGAGCGCGGGGGGGCCGTAACCGGGGAGCTGTTTTTT
CDR3: CASSERGGAVTGELFF

size: NA
length: 13
D: NA
V: TRBV6-5
J: TRBJ2-3
DNA: TGTGCCAGCAGGGAGAGTGGCACAGATACGCAGTATTTT
CDR3: CASRESGTDTQYF

size: NA
length: 14
D: NA
V: TRBV19
J: TRBJ1-2
DNA: TGTGCCAGTAGTGCGACAGCAACTAACTATGGCTACACCTTC
CDR3: CASSATATNYGYTF

size: NA
length: 13
D: NA
V: TRBV12-5
J: TRBJ2-7
DNA: TGTGCTAGTGGTTTGAGGGGGGGCGGCGAGCAGTACTTC
CDR3: CASGLRGGGEQYF

size: NA
length: 15
D: NA
V: TRBV10-2
J: TRBJ2-3
DNA: TGCGCCAGCAGTGAAGCCAGGGGCCGCACAGATACGCAGTATTTT
CDR3: CASSEARGRTDTQYF

size: NA
length: 15
D: NA
V: TRBV5-8
J: TRBJ1-1
DNA: TGTGCCAGCAGCCCGAGAATCGCGGGCCCTACTGAAGCTTTCTTT
CDR3: CASSPRIAGPTEAFF

size: NA
length: 14
D: NA
V: TRBV23-1
J: TRBJ1-1
DNA: TGCGCCAGCAGTCAAAGGGAGAAGAACACTGAAGCTTTCTTT
CDR3: CASSQREKNTEAFF

size: NA
length: 15
D: TRBD1
V: TRBV27
J: TRBJ2-7
DNA: TGTGCCAGCAGTTTGACACAGGGGAAATTCTACGAGCAGTACTTC
CDR3: CASSLTQGKFYEQYF

size: few
length: 17
D: TRBD1
V: TRBV4-2
J: TRBJ1-4
DNA: TGTGCCAGCAGCCAATTTGGACAGGGGAGAAGTAATGAAAAACTGTTTTTT
CDR3: CASSQFGQGRSNEKLFF

size: NA
length: 14
D: NA
V: TRBV27
J: TRBJ1-6
DNA: TGTGCCAGCAGTTTATCGGGGCGGGGTTCACCCCTCCACTTT
CDR3: CASSLSGRGSPLHF

size: NA
length: 13
D: NA
V: TRBV12-3/TRBV12-4
J: TRBJ2-1
DNA: TGTGCCAGCAGTACGCGGGCTTACAATGAGCAGTTCTTC
CDR3: CASSTRAYNEQFF

size: NA
length: 15
D: TRBD1
V: TRBV5-5
J: TRBJ1-5
DNA: TGTGCCAGCAGCTTGGAACAGGGGGGTAGTCAGCCCCAGCATTTT
CDR3: CASSLEQGGSQPQHF

size: few
length: 14
D: TRBD1
V: TRBV29-1
J: TRBJ1-4
DNA: TGCAGCGGATCAACAGGGGCGTCTAATGAAAAACTGTTTTTT
CDR3: CSGSTGASNEKLFF

size: NA
length: 14
D: NA
V: TRBV13
J: TRBJ1-3
DNA: TGTGCCAGCAGCACACGGGGGGGGAGAAACACCATATATTTT
CDR3: CASSTRGGRNTIYF

size: NA
length: 13
D: TRBD1
V: TRBV29-1
J: TRBJ1-1
DNA: TGCAGCGTTGAACGGACAGGGGGCACTGAAGCTTTCTTT
CDR3: CSVERTGGTEAFF

size: NA
length: 18
D: NA
V: TRBV28
J: TRBJ1-4
DNA: NA
CDR3: CASSSSPGRQGRREKLFF

size: few
length: 11
D: TRBD1
V: TRBV29-1
J: TRBJ1-1
DNA: TGCAGCGTAGGACAGGCCAGGGGAGCTTTCTTT
CDR3: CSVGQARGAFF

size: NA
length: 14
D: NA
V: TRBV5-4
J: TRBJ1-1
DNA: TGTGCCAGCAGTATGACTTCGGGGAACACTGAAGCTTTCTTT
CDR3: CASSMTSGNTEAFF

size: NA
length: 14
D: NA
V: TRBV27
J: TRBJ1-1
DNA: TGTGCCAGCGTCGGCTGGGAGGAGAACACTGAAGCTTTCTTT
CDR3: CASVGWEENTEAFF

size: NA
length: 15
D: TRBD2
V: TRBV18
J: TRBJ2-3
DNA: TGTGCCAGCTCCCGCGGGGGGGCCGTGTCAGATACGCAGTATTTT
CDR3: CASSRGGAVSDTQYF

size: once
length: 15
D: TRBD1
V: TRBV18
J: TRBJ2-1
DNA: TGTGCCAGCTCGACCGGGACAGGGACATACAATGAGCAGTTCTTC
CDR3: CASSTGTGTYNEQFF

size: NA
length: 10
D: NA
V: TRBV2
J: TRBJ2-5
DNA: TGTGCCGCAGGGCAAGAGACCCAGTACTTC
CDR3: CAAGQETQYF

size: few
length: 17
D: TRBD1
V: TRBV30
J: TRBJ1-4
DNA: TGTGCCTGGATTCTTCCCCAATGGACAGGGGGGAATGAAAAACTGTTTTTT
CDR3: CAWILPQWTGGNEKLFF

size: few
length: 13
D: NA
V: TRBV15
J: TRBJ2-2
DNA: TGTGCCACCAGCGGACTCTCCACAGGGGAGCTGTTTTTT
CDR3: CATSGLSTGELFF

size: NA
length: 14
D: TRBD1
V: TRBV6-5
J: TRBJ2-7
DNA: TGTGCCAGCAGGCCCGGGACAGGGTCCTACGAGCAGTACTTC
CDR3: CASRPGTGSYEQYF

size: NA
length: 15
D: NA
V: TRBV7-2
J: TRBJ2-7
DNA: TGTGCCAGCAGCTTACGGATAACAGGAGCCTACGAGCAGTACTTC
CDR3: CASSLRITGAYEQYF

size: NA
length: 18
D: TRBD1
V: TRBV7-2
J: TRBJ1-4
DNA: TGTGCCAGCAGCCCGCCACCAGGAGGGACAGACACTAATGAAAAACTGTTTTTT
CDR3: CASSPPPGGTDTNEKLFF

size: NA
length: 13
D: TRBD2
V: TRBV18
J: TRBJ2-7
DNA: TGTGCCAGCTCCCCGGGGGGGATCTACGAGCAGTACTTC
CDR3: CASSPGGIYEQYF

size: NA
length: 12
D: TRBD1
V: TRBV20-1
J: TRBJ2-3
DNA: TGCAGTGCTAGTCCCGGGACAGGGAGGCCGATTTTT
CDR3: CSASPGTGRPIF

size: NA
length: 13
D: NA
V: TRBV28
J: TRBJ2-2
DNA: TGTGCCAGCTGTGGCCCGAACACCGGGGAGCTGTTTTTT
CDR3: CASCGPNTGELFF

size: once
length: 15
D: TRBD2
V: TRBV6-5
J: TRBJ2-3
DNA: TGTGCCAGCACAAAGACTAGCTACAACACAGATACGCAGTATTTT
CDR3: CASTKTSYNTDTQYF

size: NA
length: 14
D: NA
V: TRBV5-4
J: TRBJ2-2
DNA: TGTGCCAGCAGCTTGGCCGGGGGCACCGGGGAGCTGTTTTTT
CDR3: CASSLAGGTGELFF